A single sample is the source of the 7 T cell receptor beta chains below, sequenced in a study of identifying expanded T cells in peripheral blood. Libraries were prepared by immunoSEQ multiplex PCR; TCRdb keeps only in-frame clonotypes and omits some of them. The sample holds 90,000 to 100,000 clones, about nine tenths seen once. Sample: blood. These receptors all stem from a person aged 18-69 years in good health.

The chain has TRBV4-2 and TRBJ2-1; tentative D call: TRBD2 (6 bases). The CDR3 length is 14 residues. The germline gives CDR1 LGHNA, CDR2 YNFKEQ. Trimming removed 1 base at V and 10 bases at J, with 14 bases between. CDR3 amino acids: CASSQGFRGEEQFF. The CDR3 DNA sequence: TGTGCCAGCAGCCAAGGATTTCGCGGGGAGGAGCAGTTCTTC.

V usage is TRBV6-5 and J usage is TRBJ2-1; 9 bases align to TRBD1. After removal of 5 bases from V and 5 bases from J, the junction contained 4 bases not matched to a gene. The CDR3 is 14 amino acids. CDR1 and CDR2 from the germline V gene are MNHEY and SVGAGI. CDR3 in DNA: TGTGCCAGCAGTCCCGGGACAGGGAACAATGAGCAGTTCTTC. As protein: CASSPGTGNNEQFF.

The rearrangement joins TRBV29-1 to TRBJ2-5; D might be TRBD2 (5 bases). This CDR3 has 16 residues. Trimming stripped 0 bases from V and 5 bases from J, with 19 bases between. Germline V CDR1 and CDR2: SQVTM, ANQGSEA. The CDR3, as DNA: TGCAGCGTTGAAGATCGGTCGCGGAGGTTAATGGAGACCCAGTACTTC. As protein: CSVEDRSRRLMETQYF.

The V call is TRBV28, the J call TRBJ2-1, with 15 bases matching TRBD2. V dropped 5 bases and J dropped 0; count of bases not matched to a gene: 8. Germline CDR1 reads MDHEN; CDR2 reads SYDVKM. This CDR3 has 19 residues. As DNA, the CDR3 is TGTGCCAGCAGTCCCGGGACTAGCGGGAGGACCCCCTCCTACAATGAGCAGTTCTTC. Translating gives CASSPGTSGRTPSYNEQFF.

The V gene is TRBV19, the J gene TRBJ2-2; unclear D gene. The germline V gene has CDR1 LNHDA and CDR2 SQIVND (reference sequence). V was cut by 4 bases and J by 0 bases, with 21 bases left in between. This CDR3 region has 19 residues. The CDR3 here is CASSKRGSKHITNTGELFF. CDR3 DNA: TGTGCCAGTAGTAAAAGAGGAAGTAAACACATCACGAACACCGGGGAGCTGTTTTTT.

CDR3 amino acids: CSAKLPTGGGEQYF. CDR3 nucleotides: TGCAGCGCCAAACTACCGACAGGGGGCGGCGAGCAGTACTTC. The gene calls are TRBV29-1 and TRBJ2-7; 10 bases fit TRBD1. CDR1 SQVTM and CDR2 ANQGSEA come from the germline V gene. J gave up 6 bases and V 7 bases, and 12 bases lay outside the gene matches. The CDR3 loop spans 14 amino acids.

The gene calls are TRBV2 and TRBJ1-3, with 10 bases matching TRBD1. CDR1 and CDR2 from the germline V gene are SNHLY and FYNNEI. The CDR3 consists of 12 residues. J was trimmed by 7 bases and V by 9 bases; bases with no gene match: 3. CDR3 amino acids: CASGQGGNTIYF. The CDR3 DNA sequence: TGTGCCAGTGGACAGGGGGGGAACACCATATATTTT.